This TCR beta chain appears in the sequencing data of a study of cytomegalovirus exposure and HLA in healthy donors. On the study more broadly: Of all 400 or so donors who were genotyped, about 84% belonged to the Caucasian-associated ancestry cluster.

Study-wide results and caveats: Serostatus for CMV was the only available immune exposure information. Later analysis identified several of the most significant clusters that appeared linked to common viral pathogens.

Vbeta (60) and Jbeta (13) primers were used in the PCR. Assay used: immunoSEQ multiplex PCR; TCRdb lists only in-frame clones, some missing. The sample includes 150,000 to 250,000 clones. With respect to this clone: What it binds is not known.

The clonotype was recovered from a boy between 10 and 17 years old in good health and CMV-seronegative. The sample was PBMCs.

DNA for the CDR3: TGTGCCAGCAGCTTACTCCCGGTCGGGAACACTGAAGCTTTCTTT. This sequence encodes CASSLLPVGNTEAFF. This chain joins TRBV28 and TRBJ1-1, with D hard to call. Germline CDR1 MDHEN, CDR2 SYDVKM. Trimming removed 6 bases from V and 1 base from J, with 15 bases in between. The CDR3 is made up of 15 amino acids.